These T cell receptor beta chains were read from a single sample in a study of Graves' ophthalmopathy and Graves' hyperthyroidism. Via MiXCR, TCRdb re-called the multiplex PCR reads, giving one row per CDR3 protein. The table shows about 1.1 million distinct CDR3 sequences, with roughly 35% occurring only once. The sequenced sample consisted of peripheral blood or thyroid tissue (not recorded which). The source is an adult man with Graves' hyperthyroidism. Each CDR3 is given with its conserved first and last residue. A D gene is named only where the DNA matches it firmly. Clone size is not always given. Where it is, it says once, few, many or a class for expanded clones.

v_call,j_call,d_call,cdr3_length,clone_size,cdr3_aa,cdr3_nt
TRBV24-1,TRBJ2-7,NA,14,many,CATSDLRAPYEQYF,TGTGCCACCAGTGATTTACGAGCTCCCTACGAGCAGTACTTC
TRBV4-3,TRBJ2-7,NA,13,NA,CASAPSRPYEQYF,TGCGCCAGCGCCCCAAGTAGGCCCTACGAGCAGTACTTC
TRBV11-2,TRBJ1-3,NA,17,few,CASSLDGTRTLGNTIYF,TGTGCCAGCAGCTTAGATGGGACAAGGACTTTGGGAAACACCATATATTTT
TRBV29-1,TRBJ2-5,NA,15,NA,CSVSPGSAQGETQYF,TGCAGCGTGTCCCCCGGTAGTGCCCAAGGGGAGACCCAGTACTTC
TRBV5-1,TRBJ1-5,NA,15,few,CASSLTGLTDQPQHF,TGCGCCAGCAGCTTAACAGGGTTGACGGATCAGCCCCAGCATTTT
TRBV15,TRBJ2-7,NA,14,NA,CAASRDLAGYEQYF,TGTGCCGCCAGCAGAGATCTGGCAGGCTACGAGCAGTACTTC
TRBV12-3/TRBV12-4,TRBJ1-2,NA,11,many,CASSLRARYTF,TGTGCCAGCAGTTTGAGGGCTCGCTACACCTTC
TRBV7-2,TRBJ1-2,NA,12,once,CASGTTNYGYTF,TGTGCCTCGGGGACTACTAACTATGGCTACACCTTC
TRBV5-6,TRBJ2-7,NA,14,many,CASAKTGRIHEQYF,TGTGCCAGCGCTAAGACAGGGAGGATCCACGAGCAGTACTTC
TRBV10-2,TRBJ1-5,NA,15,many,CASRPTVTGISPQHF,TGCGCCAGCAGGCCGACAGTAACTGGGATCTCGCCCCAGCATTTT
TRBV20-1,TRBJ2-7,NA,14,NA,CSARSWGRSYEQYF,TGCAGTGCTAGATCCTGGGGGCGAAGCTACGAGCAGTACTTC
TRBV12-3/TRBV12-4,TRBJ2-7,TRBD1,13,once,CASNDRAGGNQYF,TGTGCCAGCAACGATCGGGCAGGGGGCAATCAGTACTTC
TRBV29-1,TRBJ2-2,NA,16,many,CSVEDRGHQNTGELFF,TGCAGCGTTGAAGATCGGGGACACCAGAACACCGGGGAGCTGTTTTTT
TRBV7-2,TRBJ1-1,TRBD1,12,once,CASSPPTGRAFF,TGTGCCAGCAGCCCTCCGACAGGGCGAGCTTTCTTT